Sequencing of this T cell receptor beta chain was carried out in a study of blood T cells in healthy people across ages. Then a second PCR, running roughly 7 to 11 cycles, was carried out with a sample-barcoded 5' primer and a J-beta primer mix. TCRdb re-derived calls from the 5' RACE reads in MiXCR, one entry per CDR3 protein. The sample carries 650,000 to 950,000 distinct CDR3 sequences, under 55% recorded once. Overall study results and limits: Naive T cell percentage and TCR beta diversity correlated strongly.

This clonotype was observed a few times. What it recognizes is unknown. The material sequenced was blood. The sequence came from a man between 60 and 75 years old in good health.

CDR3 nucleotides: TGCGCCAGCAGCCAAGAAAGGACAGGGGCCTCCTCTGGGGCCAACGTCCTGACTTTC. Translating gives CASSQERTGASSGANVLTF. The chain uses TRBV4-1 and TRBJ2-6; 9 nucleotides align to TRBD1. The CDR3 consists of 19 residues. From germline, CDR1 is MGHRA and CDR2 YSYEKL. With V trimmed by 0 bases and J by 0 bases, 6 bases remained unmatched.